These 16 T cell receptor beta chains were all obtained from the same sample, sequenced in a study of blood T cell repertoires in COVID-19. The data were produced by immunoSEQ multiplex PCR, yet TCRdb's version contains in-frame clones alone and is incomplete. Of about 190,000 clones in the sample, approximately 90% were seen once. The sequenced sample consisted of peripheral blood. The receptor set was obtained from a man aged 30 to 45 with acute or convalescent COVID-19.

The chain joins TRBV11-2 to TRBJ2-7; 9 nucleotides agree with TRBD2. The CDR3 has 15 residues. V dropped 6 bases and J dropped 5; count of bases not matched to a gene: 11. CDR1 SGHAT and CDR2 FQNNGV come from the germline V gene. This CDR3 reads CASRKGREGGNEQYF. CDR3 bases: TGTGCCAGCAGAAAGGGGCGGGAGGGAGGTAACGAGCAGTACTTC.

The chain has TRBV4-1 and TRBJ2-7, with TRBD1 matching 9 bases. The CDR3 spans 15 residues. Germline CDR1 and CDR2: MGHRA and YSYEKL. V trimming: 3 bases; J trimming: 2 bases; junction bases outside the gene matches: 5. The CDR3 coding sequence is TGCGCCAGCAGCCACACAGGGGGCCCTACCTACGAGCAGTACTTC. Its protein is CASSHTGGPTYEQYF.

The V and J genes are TRBV19 and TRBJ1-6, with 8 bases matching TRBD1. V dropped 5 bases and J dropped 0; count of bases not matched to a gene: 6. The CDR3 is 17 residues long. The germline CDR1 and CDR2 sequences are LNHDA and SQIVND (reference sequence). Written as DNA, the CDR3 is TGTGCCAGTAGTTCACGGACAGGGAGCTCCTATAATTCACCCCTCCACTTT. It specifies CASSSRTGSSYNSPLHF.

This sequence joins TRBV29-1 and TRBJ1-2; 11 nucleotides agree with TRBD1. Losses at the gene ends were 6 bases for V and 7 bases for J; bases not matched to a gene: 10. The CDR3 runs to 14 residues. Germline values: CDR1 SQVTM, CDR2 ANQGSEA. The CDR3 here is CSVAAWTGGLGYTF. In DNA, the CDR3 is TGCAGCGTGGCCGCTTGGACAGGGGGCCTTGGCTACACCTTC.

This rearrangement joins TRBV10-3 to TRBJ2-5, with D possibly TRBD1 on 6 matching bases. Germline-derived CDR1 and CDR2 are ENHRY and SYGVKD. Trimming left V 3 bases short and J 4 bases short, with 6 bases between. The CDR3 runs 12 residues. The CDR3: CAISEGGETQYF. CDR3 bases: TGTGCCATCAGTGAAGGGGGAGAGACCCAGTACTTC.

CDR3 residues: CASSFKGAVETQYF. CDR3 DNA: TGTGCCAGCAGTTTCAAGGGGGCTGTCGAGACCCAGTACTTC. V usage is TRBV6-5 and J usage is TRBJ2-5; 7 bases map to TRBD1. Germline V lookup: CDR1 MNHEY, CDR2 SVGAGI. The CDR3 totals 14 residues. V lost 4 bases to trimming and J lost 5 bases; unmatched junction nucleotides: 7.

The rearrangement uses TRBV30 and TRBJ1-6; 7 bases map to TRBD1. V lost 4 bases and J lost 7; bases outside the gene matches: 4. CDR1 is GTSNPN, CDR2 SVGIG, per germline (reference sequence). This CDR3 has 13 amino acids. This CDR3 is CAWNRGLNSPLHF. DNA of the CDR3: TGTGCCTGGAACAGGGGTCTCAATTCACCCCTCCACTTT.

V and J are TRBV12-3 or TRBV12-4 and TRBJ1-2, with D uncertain. This CDR3 spans 13 amino acids. V was pared by 0 bases and J by 5 bases, with 7 bases between. The CDR3 reads CASSLAPGYGYTF. CDR3 in DNA: TGTGCCAGCAGTTTAGCTCCGGGTTATGGCTACACCTTC.

The chain combines TRBV28 with TRBJ1-2; 8 nucleotides line up with TRBD1. The CDR3 runs to 14 residues. Losses at the gene ends were 10 bases for V and 6 bases for J; bases not matched to a gene: 13. The germline V gene has CDR1 MDHEN and CDR2 SYDVKM. CDR3 coding DNA: TGTGCCACCCACCGTCCAGGGGGCAGGAATGGCTACACCTTC. It yields the protein CATHRPGGRNGYTF.

The CDR3 bases are TGTGCCAGCAGCTTAGTCGGGGGGCCAGAGGGCACAGATACGCAGTATTTT. This encodes CASSLVGGPEGTDTQYF. This rearrangement joins TRBV7-8 to TRBJ2-3; TRBD2 is a possible D gene (7 bases). V was cut by 1 base and J by 1 base, with 15 bases left in between. CDR3 size: 17 residues. Germline values: CDR1 SGHVS, CDR2 FQNEAQ.

The chain uses TRBV3-1 (or the pseudogene TRBV3-2) and TRBJ2-7; TRBD2 might be the D (5 bases). CDR1 is LGHDT and CDR2 is YNNKEL in the germline V gene (reference sequence). The CDR3 has 13 residues. V gave up 3 bases and J gave up 4 bases, with 10 bases separating them. The CDR3 nucleotides read TGTGCCAGCAGCCATCAACGGGGATACGAGCAGTACTTC. Amino acid sequence: CASSHQRGYEQYF.

The chain has TRBV18 and TRBJ1-1, with a possible D match to TRBD1 (6 bases). The CDR3 totals 15 residues. Germline assignment: CDR1 KGHSH and CDR2 LQKENI. V was shortened by 4 bases and J by 2 bases, with 14 bases between the two germline ends. The CDR3 nucleotides read TGTGCCAGCTCACTAACTGGACAGCTAAACACTGAAGCTTTCTTT. Protein product: CASSLTGQLNTEAFF.

V usage is TRBV6-5 and J usage is TRBJ1-2; tentative D call: TRBD1 (5 bases). In germline, CDR1 is MNHEY, CDR2 SVGAGI. The CDR3 runs to 10 residues. CDR3 bases: TGTAGGGGCCCTAACTATGGCTACACCTTC. The encoded protein is CRGPNYGYTF.

This chain links TRBV6-6 with TRBJ2-7; a possible D gene is TRBD2 (6 bases). Per germline, CDR1 MNHNY and CDR2 SVGAGI (reference sequence). The CDR3 is made up of 14 amino acids. The germline V and J ends were trimmed by 0 bases and 3 bases, with 9 bases remaining between them. The CDR3: CASSYSRRGYEQYF. DNA for the CDR3: TGTGCCAGCAGTTACTCTAGGAGGGGCTACGAGCAGTACTTC.

The chain links TRBV5-4 to TRBJ2-1; D gene unclear. Germline CDR1 SGHNT, CDR2 YYREEE (reference sequence). This CDR3 is 15 amino acids long. Trimming took 0 bases from V and 0 from J, leaving 7 bases between them. CDR3 sequence reads: CASSLDSSSYNEQFF. The DNA of the CDR3 is TGTGCCAGCAGCTTGGATTCGAGCTCCTACAATGAGCAGTTCTTC.

In this sample, this clone turned up a few times. This chain uses TRBV30 with TRBJ2-2, with D possibly matching TRBD1 (5 bases). Germline loops: CDR1 GTSNPN, CDR2 SVGIG (reference sequence). This CDR3 is built from 14 residues. V was cut by 5 bases and J by 6 bases, with 16 bases left in between. CDR3 coding DNA: TGTGCCTGGGGGCGGTCAGGGAATCCCGGGGAGCTGTTTTTT. Translated: CAWGRSGNPGELFF.